This T cell receptor beta chain appears in the sequencing data of a study of blood T cell repertoires in COVID-19. Study-wide context: Material from acute and convalescent COVID-19 was sourced from the United States, Italy and Spain. PBMCs, B-cell-depleted T cells, or T cells were the source of the cDNA or gDNA that made up the material.

Per the original methods: Counts of nucleated cells, estimated from reference gene primer amplification, were obtained. Profiling relied on immunoSEQ multiplex PCR, and the TCRdb table lists in-frame clones only, not all of them. Clone size and the V and J calls come from that table; the DNA yielded D and trimming. The sample has fewer than 30,000 clones; roughly nine tenths are singletons. There are 15 residues in the CDR3. CDR1 is SGHTA and CDR2 is FQGNSA in the germline V gene. V lost 5 bases and J lost 12; bases outside the gene matches: 7. The V gene is TRBV7-2, the J gene TRBJ2-1; 16 positions match TRBD2. The clonotype comes from a man aged 55 to 70 with acute or convalescent COVID-19. What was sequenced was peripheral blood. The CDR3 region is CASSLGTSGRAGQFF. The CDR3 DNA is TGTGCCAGCAGCCTCGGGACTAGCGGGAGGGCGGGGCAGTTCTTC.